The rows below give T cell receptor beta chains drawn from one sample of a study of T cell responses to AZD1222 COVID-19 vaccine. Only in-frame clones appear in the TCRdb table, and some are missing; sequencing was by immunoSEQ multiplex PCR. This repertoire shows roughly 89,000 clones, roughly 90% found once; its top ten account for 4.7%. The sequencing here drew on peripheral blood, taken on day 0 of MenACWY control vaccination. The receptors were sampled from an adult in good health. CDR3s include the opening cysteine and the closing phenylalanine or tryptophan. Each record gives: clone size, CDR3 length, J gene, V gene, D gene, CDR3 protein, CDR3 DNA. D genes are given only for firm matches. The size entry is marked missing in some rows and otherwise reads once, few, many or a size class.

size: once
length: 13
J: TRBJ2-1
V: TRBV18
D: -
CDR3: CASSTNRADEQFF
DNA: TGTGCCAGCTCAACCAACCGGGCGGATGAGCAGTTCTTC

size: once
length: 15
J: TRBJ1-2
V: TRBV18
D: TRBD1
CDR3: CASSPSPGQDYGYTF
DNA: TGTGCCAGCTCACCCTCTCCGGGACAGGATTATGGCTACACCTTC

size: -
length: 14
J: TRBJ1-6
V: TRBV2
D: TRBD1
CDR3: CASRWGTDNSPLHF
DNA: TGTGCCAGCAGATGGGGGACAGATAATTCACCCCTCCACTTT

size: -
length: 14
J: TRBJ2-5
V: TRBV10-3
D: TRBD2
CDR3: CAISEFGGGETQYF
DNA: TGTGCCATCAGTGAGTTTGGCGGGGGAGAGACCCAGTACTTC

size: -
length: 14
J: TRBJ2-1
V: TRBV13
D: -
CDR3: CASSSRDVRNEQFF
DNA: TGTGCCAGCAGCTCGAGGGATGTGCGGAATGAGCAGTTCTTC

size: -
length: 14
J: TRBJ1-2
V: TRBV27
D: TRBD1
CDR3: CASRPDDRVGGYTF
DNA: TGTGCCAGCAGACCTGATGACAGGGTGGGTGGCTACACCTTC

size: -
length: 14
J: TRBJ1-2
V: TRBV15
D: -
CDR3: CATSRDRDFYGYTF
DNA: TGTGCCACCAGCAGAGATCGGGACTTCTACGGCTACACCTTC

size: -
length: 14
J: TRBJ2-3
V: TRBV19
D: TRBD2
CDR3: CASKLAVGTDTQYF
DNA: TGTGCCAGTAAACTAGCGGTAGGAACAGATACGCAGTATTTT

size: -
length: 14
J: TRBJ2-7
V: TRBV28
D: -
CDR3: CASRSGRYSYEQYF
DNA: TGTGCCAGCAGGTCGGGACGGTACTCCTACGAGCAGTACTTC

size: once
length: 14
J: TRBJ2-5
V: TRBV7-7
D: -
CDR3: CASSLEWGPETQYF
DNA: TGTGCCAGCAGCTTAGAGTGGGGGCCGGAGACCCAGTACTTC

size: -
length: 15
J: TRBJ1-6
V: TRBV28
D: -
CDR3: CASTYPGPPDSPLHF
DNA: TGTGCCAGCACCTACCCCGGGCCCCCGGATTCACCCCTCCACTTT

size: -
length: 12
J: TRBJ1-1
V: TRBV6-6
D: -
CDR3: CASSYDSTEAFF
DNA: TGTGCCAGCAGTTACGACAGTACTGAAGCTTTCTTT

size: -
length: 12
J: TRBJ2-7
V: TRBV6-2/TRBV6-3
D: -
CDR3: CASSLRPYEQYF
DNA: TGTGCCAGCAGCCTTCGGCCCTACGAGCAGTACTTC

size: -
length: 15
J: TRBJ2-2
V: TRBV18
D: -
CDR3: CASSPLGSVAGELFF
DNA: TGTGCCAGCTCACCACTGGGATCGGTCGCCGGGGAGCTGTTTTTT

size: -
length: 15
J: TRBJ1-5
V: TRBV5-1
D: -
CDR3: CASSPDSGWDQPQHF
DNA: TGCGCCAGCAGTCCGGACAGTGGCTGGGATCAGCCCCAGCATTTT

size: -
length: 13
J: TRBJ1-4
V: TRBV19
D: -
CDR3: CATYPGGREKLFF
DNA: TGTGCCACCTATCCGGGTGGCCGGGAAAAACTGTTTTTT

size: -
length: 12
J: TRBJ2-1
V: TRBV6-2/TRBV6-3
D: -
CDR3: CASSYAAVEQFF
DNA: TGTGCCAGCAGTTACGCCGCAGTGGAGCAGTTCTTC

size: -
length: 14
J: TRBJ1-1
V: TRBV4-3
D: -
CDR3: CASSPREMRTEAFF
DNA: TGCGCCAGCAGCCCAAGGGAGATGAGAACTGAAGCTTTCTTT

size: -
length: 16
J: TRBJ2-2
V: TRBV6-1
D: -
CDR3: CASSAWGRKSTGELFF
DNA: TGTGCCAGCAGTGCCTGGGGCCGGAAGAGCACCGGGGAGCTGTTTTTT

size: -
length: 15
J: TRBJ2-1
V: TRBV5-1
D: -
CDR3: CASSRIGDGYNEQFF
DNA: TGCGCCAGCAGCCGGATTGGGGACGGATACAATGAGCAGTTCTTC

size: -
length: 13
J: TRBJ1-1
V: TRBV7-9
D: -
CDR3: CASSLGTARGAFF
DNA: TGTGCCAGCAGCCTCGGGACGGCCAGGGGAGCTTTCTTT

size: -
length: 14
J: TRBJ1-1
V: TRBV6-1
D: TRBD1
CDR3: CASSDTGVNTEAFF
DNA: TGTGCCAGCAGTGACACAGGGGTGAACACTGAAGCTTTCTTT

size: -
length: 14
J: TRBJ1-1
V: TRBV10-3
D: -
CDR3: CAISRTESNTEAFF
DNA: TGTGCCATCAGTAGGACAGAAAGCAACACTGAAGCTTTCTTT

size: -
length: 12
J: TRBJ1-1
V: TRBV11-3
D: -
CDR3: CASSRGPTEAFF
DNA: TGTGCCAGCAGCCGGGGACCGACTGAAGCTTTCTTT

size: -
length: 18
J: TRBJ2-7
V: TRBV5-1
D: TRBD1
CDR3: CASSQPDLIQGFSYEQYF
DNA: TGCGCCAGCAGCCAACCCGACCTTATACAGGGGTTCTCCTACGAGCAGTACTTC

size: -
length: 19
J: TRBJ2-5
V: TRBV24-1
D: TRBD1
CDR3: CATTRDRGRLAGAGKAQYF
DNA: TGTGCCACCACCAGGGACAGGGGGCGTTTAGCGGGAGCTGGGAAGGCCCAGTACTTC

size: -
length: 14
J: TRBJ2-7
V: TRBV5-1
D: TRBD1
CDR3: CASRAETGPYEQYF
DNA: TGCGCCAGCAGGGCAGAGACAGGGCCCTACGAGCAGTACTTC

size: -
length: 12
J: TRBJ2-5
V: TRBV2
D: -
CDR3: CASGSREETQYF
DNA: TGTGCCAGCGGTTCGAGGGAAGAGACCCAGTACTTC

size: -
length: 13
J: TRBJ2-3
V: TRBV25-1
D: -
CDR3: CASSDLYTDTQYF
DNA: TGTGCCAGCAGTGACCTATATACAGATACGCAGTATTTT

size: -
length: 14
J: TRBJ2-7
V: TRBV11-2
D: -
CDR3: CASRHPGLTYEQYF
DNA: TGTGCCAGCAGACATCCGGGACTTACCTACGAGCAGTACTTC

size: -
length: 14
J: TRBJ2-2
V: TRBV29-1
D: TRBD2
CDR3: CSVSIAGGTGELFF
DNA: TGCAGCGTTTCAATAGCGGGAGGGACCGGGGAGCTGTTTTTT

size: -
length: 14
J: TRBJ1-3
V: TRBV28
D: -
CDR3: CASKLSYSGNTIYF
DNA: TGTGCCAGCAAACTCAGCTACTCTGGAAACACCATATATTTT

size: -
length: 18
J: TRBJ2-7
V: TRBV2
D: TRBD2
CDR3: CASSEFGTSGTRTYEQYF
DNA: TGTGCCAGCAGTGAATTCGGAACTAGCGGGACTCGAACCTACGAGCAGTACTTC

size: -
length: 12
J: TRBJ2-5
V: TRBV4-2
D: -
CDR3: CASSQERDTQYF
DNA: TGTGCCAGCAGCCAAGAGAGGGACACCCAGTACTTC

size: -
length: 11
J: TRBJ2-5
V: TRBV20-1
D: -
CDR3: CSAISGETQYF
DNA: TGCAGTGCTATCAGTGGAGAGACCCAGTACTTC

size: -
length: 18
J: TRBJ2-3
V: TRBV7-9
D: TRBD1
CDR3: CASSEHLPRGRSTDTQYF
DNA: TGTGCCAGCAGCGAACACCTCCCCAGGGGGAGAAGCACAGATACGCAGTATTTT

size: -
length: 16
J: TRBJ2-3
V: TRBV24-1
D: TRBD1
CDR3: CATSDPGQGVTDTQYF
DNA: TGTGCCACCAGTGACCCGGGACAGGGGGTGACAGATACGCAGTATTTT

size: few
length: 13
J: TRBJ2-7
V: TRBV11-3
D: -
CDR3: CASSLEAHYEQYF
DNA: TGTGCCAGCAGCTTAGAGGCTCACTACGAGCAGTACTTC

size: -
length: 12
J: TRBJ1-1
V: TRBV19
D: -
CDR3: CASSGRVAEAFF
DNA: TGTGCCAGTAGTGGCAGGGTCGCTGAAGCTTTCTTT

size: -
length: 13
J: TRBJ1-1
V: TRBV4-2
D: -
CDR3: CASSPGDGREAFF
DNA: TGTGCCAGCAGCCCGGGGGATGGGAGAGAAGCTTTCTTT

size: -
length: 15
J: TRBJ2-3
V: TRBV5-1
D: -
CDR3: CASSLTDITTDTQYF
DNA: TGCGCCAGCAGCCTGACAGATATAACTACAGATACGCAGTATTTT

size: -
length: 15
J: TRBJ2-5
V: TRBV28
D: -
CDR3: CASFRGTDSGETQYF
DNA: TGTGCCAGCTTTCGCGGAACAGACAGCGGGGAGACCCAGTACTTC

size: -
length: 14
J: TRBJ2-7
V: TRBV6-5
D: TRBD2
CDR3: CASSPGTSGYEQYF
DNA: TGTGCCAGCAGTCCCGGGACTAGCGGGTACGAGCAGTACTTC

size: -
length: 15
J: TRBJ1-5
V: TRBV5-1
D: -
CDR3: CASSLAGGRNQPQHF
DNA: TGCGCCAGCAGCTTGGCCGGTGGGAGGAATCAGCCCCAGCATTTT

size: -
length: 14
J: TRBJ1-5
V: TRBV6-6
D: -
CDR3: CASSYAADNQPQHF
DNA: TGTGCCAGCAGTTACGCGGCAGACAATCAGCCCCAGCATTTT

size: -
length: 15
J: TRBJ1-2
V: TRBV9
D: TRBD1
CDR3: CASSAIQGEDYGYTF
DNA: TGTGCCAGCAGCGCCATACAGGGGGAGGACTATGGCTACACCTTC

size: -
length: 14
J: TRBJ2-1
V: TRBV30
D: -
CDR3: CAWSGEVPYNEQFF
DNA: TGTGCCTGGAGTGGTGAGGTCCCCTACAATGAGCAGTTCTTC

size: -
length: 12
J: TRBJ1-4
V: TRBV30
D: TRBD1
CDR3: CAESKGAEKLFF
DNA: TGTGCTGAAAGCAAGGGGGCAGAAAAACTGTTTTTT

size: -
length: 14
J: TRBJ1-6
V: TRBV28
D: TRBD1
CDR3: CASSPGQGTTPLHF
DNA: TGTGCCAGCAGTCCGGGACAGGGGACTACACCCCTCCACTTT

size: -
length: 13
J: TRBJ1-2
V: TRBV30
D: TRBD1
CDR3: CAWGSDRVGGYTF
DNA: TGTGCCTGGGGATCCGACAGGGTAGGAGGCTACACCTTC

size: -
length: 14
J: TRBJ2-2
V: TRBV6-4
D: TRBD2
CDR3: CASSAGGNTGELFF
DNA: TGTGCCAGCAGTGCGGGAGGGAACACCGGGGAGCTGTTTTTT